The present TCR beta chain was sequenced within a study of T cells in Graves' hyperthyroidism and ophthalmopathy (dated by TCRdb to between 2018 and 2021). About the study as a whole: Peripheral blood samples were taken at initial diagnosis, before any treatment was given. Thyroid tissue and blood T-cell repertoires from several Graves' hyperthyroidism patients were also compared in the study. To identify distinguishing TCR V-J signatures, a discovery cohort of about a hundred patients was used, comprising fewer than 45 with Graves' ophthalmopathy and around 60 with stable Graves' hyperthyroidism. Prospective prediction of ophthalmopathy was tested in an independent validation cohort of some 20 hyperthyroidism patients and 15 to 17 patients who later progressed to ophthalmopathy. For training and testing, the 100 or so patients in the discovery cohort were randomly divided in a 7:3 ratio. The paper reports TCR Vbeta CDR3 sequencing of fewer than 150 peripheral blood samples: approximately 41 ophthalmopathy, approximately 74 hyperthyroidism and approximately 17 progressor patients. Following sampling, methimazole starting at 30 mg daily was given to hyperthyroidism patients, and high-dose intravenous methylprednisolone was given to ophthalmopathy patients.

Worth noting for this clonotype: Its binding antigen is unknown. Base qualities are not recorded, but no much larger clone differs from it by a single base.

Study-wide findings and limitations: Most expanded thyroid clonotypes (frequency above 0.001) were also found in blood, which suggests that blood repertoires may mirror thyroid immune responses. Sample size was not statistically predetermined, and blinding of investigators to group allocation was not performed. A model built on a 13 V-J signature distinguished ophthalmopathy from stable hyperthyroidism, reaching 87.88% sensitivity and about 81% specificity in cross-validation and 80%/75% in testing. In validation, progression to ophthalmopathy was predicted by the model with roughly 69% sensitivity and under 85% specificity, a median of around 5.9 months before onset.

Amplification of TCR beta CDR3 regions was carried out from RNA transcripts. The first round of RT-PCR for the TCR CDR3 was performed with the HTBI primer set and the Qiagen OneStep RT-PCR kit. A second multiplex PCR round built the libraries, followed by size selection and purification. Libraries were sequenced paired-end with 100 bp reads on an Illumina HiSeq2000. Under the source paper's analysis protocol: Raw data were processed with SOAPnuke, discarding reads with adapters, uncalled bases, mean Phred below 15, or no exact constant-primer or identifier match. COPE v1.2.5 was used to merge high-quality paired reads, and clonotypes were defined as unique nucleotide sequences. MiTCR v1.1 was used to align clonotypes to the IMGT TRBV, TRBD and TRBJ reference segments. Analysis was restricted to V-J combinations with a frequency above 0.0001, which covered 98% to 99.2% of repertoires. A TCS score was defined as the ratio of F50 (clonal expansion) to E x V (chaos), with BLOSUM62-based TCRdist applied between CDR3 peptides within each V-J. Welch's t-statistics and random forest reduced 450 to 600 V-J features to around 14, which were used in a naive Bayes classifier (R e1071). TCRdb itself trimmed the public reads at Q25 with fastp, ran MiXCR and retained productive beta chains. Duplicate CDR3 protein sequences are folded into a single record with the most common DNA and genes. The authors' filters were not applied to this entry. The sample table lists about 270,000 distinct CDR3 sequences, around 22% of them with a count of one. Around 60% of the sample comes from the top ten.

In the ophthalmopathy patients, disease was moderately to severely active, with a Clinical Activity Score of 3 or more, a NOSPECS grade of 4 or more, and a duration of less than 3 months. Exclusion was applied to patients with uncontrolled infections, other autoimmune diseases, pregnancy or lactation. Diagnoses relied on clinical symptoms, serum thyroxine and TRAb, thyroid ultrasound and orbital computed tomography. PBMCs were isolated from approximately 10 ml of fresh peripheral blood by Ficoll-Paque density gradient centrifugation. Total RNA was extracted using Trizol reagent, and RNA quality was assessed on an Agilent 2100 Bioanalyzer. Spanning cysteine to phenylalanine, the CDR3 consists of 14 amino acids. The only DNA kept is the CDR3, 42 bases in frame from the first base. V is pared back by 2 bases and J by 5 bases, with 12 bases lying between the germline termini. CDR1 and CDR2 are drawn from the germline V gene (reference sequence): LNHDA, SQIVND.

The V and J segments used are TRBV19 and TRBJ2-5, with TRBD2 perhaps the D gene, on 6 matching bases. The source is a man aged 25-45 years with Graves' ophthalmopathy. Sequenced input: blood. The CDR3 amino acid sequence is: CASSIHGSRETQYF. The bases read TGTGCCAGTAGTATACACGGGAGCCGTGAGACCCAGTACTTC.